Below, 31 T cell receptor beta chains from the same sample are listed, as sequenced in a study of a mutant IDH1 vaccine in newly diagnosed glioma. The method was immunoSEQ multiplex PCR; TCRdb's version includes in-frame clones alone and lacks a portion of them. The sample has about 94,000 clones; about 90% are singletons. Stated time point: week 47, end of study. Doses comprised 300 ug of mutant IDH1 20-mer peptide each, plus topical imiquimod. The antigens of these receptors remain unknown. This material consisted of PBMCs, taken from a glioma patient whose treatment included an IDH1 peptide vaccine. The receptors derive from a woman in her fifties or sixties with glioma.

The chain carries TRBV10-3 and TRBJ2-5; TRBD1 agrees at 9 bases. V lost 4 bases, J lost 4 bases, and 1 base stayed unmatched. The germline V gene encodes CDR1 ENHRY and CDR2 SYGVKD. The CDR3 runs 13 residues. The CDR3 reads CAISGGQGETQYF. In nucleotides, the CDR3 is TGTGCCATCAGTGGGGGACAGGGAGAGACCCAGTACTTC.

The chain carries TRBV5-4 and TRBJ1-2, with 7 bases identical to TRBD1. Trimming at V came to 4 bases and at J to 0 bases, leaving 12 bases not matched to a gene. Per germline, CDR1 SGHNT and CDR2 YYREEE (reference sequence). The CDR3 covers 17 residues. CDR3 coding DNA: TGTGCCAGCAGCCATCCGGAGAGGGGGCTAACTAACTATGGCTACACCTTC. Translated: CASSHPERGLTNYGYTF.

This rearrangement joins TRBV2 to TRBJ2-7, with a weak D call TRBD2 (6 bases). Per the germline V gene, CDR1 is SNHLY and CDR2 is FYNNEI. This CDR3 region has 13 residues. V was shortened by 2 bases and J by 6 bases, with 11 bases between the two germline ends. The CDR3 nucleotides are TGTGCCAGCAGTGAATACGGGGGTCTCGAGCAGTACTTC. Amino acid sequence: CASSEYGGLEQYF. The full variable domain, with the rest looked up from reference TRBV2 and TRBJ2-7, is EPEVTQTPSHQVTQMGQEVILRCVPISNHLYFYWYRQILGQKVEFLVSFYNNEISEKSEIFDDQFSVERPDGSNFTLKIRSTKLEDSAMYFCASSEYGGLEQYFGPGTRLTVT.

The sample holds a few counts of this clone. V is TRBV7-9 and J is TRBJ1-1; TRBD1 matches 7 bases. V shed 11 bases and J 2 bases; nucleotides not matched to a gene: 8. From germline, CDR1 is SEHNR and CDR2 FQNEAQ (reference sequence). The length of the CDR3 is 13 residues. CDR3 nucleotide sequence: TGTGCCCCTCACCCAGGGGGTAACACTGAAGCTTTCTTT. This gives the protein CAPHPGGNTEAFF.

The chain has TRBV5-4 and TRBJ1-2; D is perhaps TRBD1 (5 bases). The CDR3 is 13 amino acids. The V and J ends lost 2 bases and 6 bases respectively, with 11 bases between them. Per germline, CDR1 SGHNT and CDR2 YYREEE (reference sequence). CDR3 sequence: CASSFTGTDGYTF. CDR3 nucleotide sequence: TGTGCCAGCAGCTTTACCGGGACGGATGGCTACACCTTC.

The table lists this clone with a few counts. The chain employs TRBV14 and TRBJ1-3; D unclear. This CDR3 comprises 14 residues. CDR1 and CDR2 from the germline V gene are SGHDN and FVKESK. Trimming left V 3 bases short and J 0 bases short, with 6 bases between. The CDR3 here is CASSQHVSGNTIYF. The CDR3 DNA reads as TGTGCCAGCAGCCAGCACGTCTCTGGAAACACCATATATTTT.

The V and J genes are TRBV29-1 and TRBJ2-7; 10 positions agree with TRBD1. There are 13 residues in the CDR3. Losses at the gene ends were 3 bases for V and 3 bases for J; bases not matched to a gene: 2. CDR1 and CDR2 from the germline V gene are SQVTM and ANQGSEA. The CDR3 nucleotides read TGCAGCGTTGAGTGGACAGGGGGCTACGAGCAGTACTTC. This gives the protein CSVEWTGGYEQYF.

The chain is built from TRBV2 and TRBJ2-7; D remains unclear. From germline, CDR1 is SNHLY and CDR2 FYNNEI. V was shortened by 4 bases and J by 3 bases, with 10 bases between the two germline ends. The CDR3 is 13 amino acids. CDR3 sequence: CASSVREGYEQYF. As DNA, the CDR3 is TGTGCCAGCAGTGTACGAGAAGGCTACGAGCAGTACTTC.

This chain uses TRBV28 with TRBJ1-1, with TRBD1 matching over 9 bases. The CDR3 length is 16 residues. The germline V gene encodes CDR1 MDHEN and CDR2 SYDVKM. After removal of 6 bases from V and 1 base from J, the junction contained 9 bases not matched to a gene. This CDR3 is CASRVGQGSWNTEAFF. Written as DNA, the CDR3 is TGTGCCAGCAGGGTAGGACAGGGGAGTTGGAACACTGAAGCTTTCTTT.

DNA of the CDR3: TGTGCCAGCAGCTTGAACAGCCCCCCAGATACGCAGTATTTT. This encodes CASSLNSPPDTQYF. This chain links TRBV5-8 with TRBJ2-3, with D unresolved. This CDR3 is 14 amino acids long. Per germline, CDR1 SGHTS and CDR2 YDEGEE. Trimming left V 1 base short and J 4 bases short, with 10 bases between. Variable domain in full (rest from reference TRBV5-8 and TRBJ2-3): EAGVTQSPTHLIKTRGQQATLRCSPISGHTSVYWYQQALGLGLQFLLWYDEGEERNRGNFPPRFSGRQFPNYSSELNVNALELEDSALYLCASSLNSPPDTQYFGPGTRLTVL.

This rearrangement joins TRBV2 to TRBJ1-1; D gene unclear. The CDR3 is 13 residues long. Germline assignment: CDR1 SNHLY and CDR2 FYNNEI. V was trimmed by 4 bases and J by 4 bases, leaving 10 bases between them. CDR3 sequence reads: CASSVTGPTEAFF. The CDR3 DNA sequence: TGTGCCAGCAGTGTCACGGGCCCCACTGAAGCTTTCTTT.

The J gene is TRBJ2-7, the V gene TRBV27; D may correspond to TRBD1 or TRBD2 (6 bases each). The CDR3 runs to 13 residues. Trimming removed 4 bases at V and 7 bases at J, with 14 bases between. Germline V gene sequence: CDR1 MNHEY, CDR2 SMNVEV (reference sequence). The CDR3 coding sequence is TGTGCCAGCAGTTCCCGCCGGAGGGGGGAGCAGTACTTC. It yields the protein CASSSRRRGEQYF.

V gene TRBV28 combines with J gene TRBJ2-7; D tentatively reads TRBD1 or TRBD2 (6 bases each). Germline V gives CDR1 MDHEN, CDR2 SYDVKM. The CDR3 is 15 amino acids. Trimming left V 6 bases short and J 2 bases short, with 17 bases between. In nucleotides, the CDR3 is TGTGCCAGCAGCCCGCGGGGACACCCACCCTACGAGCAGTACTTC. It translates to CASSPRGHPPYEQYF.

The chain carries TRBV30 and TRBJ1-5; D might be TRBD1 (5 bases). Trimming removed 2 bases from V and 0 bases from J, with 11 bases in between. This CDR3 comprises 15 residues. CDR1 GTSNPN and CDR2 SVGIG come from the germline V gene (reference sequence). CDR3 nucleotide sequence: TGTGCCTGGAGTATGAAGACAGATAGCAATCAGCCCCAGCATTTT. This codes for CAWSMKTDSNQPQHF.

The rearrangement links TRBV6-1 to TRBJ2-7, with 10 bases fitting TRBD1. Losses at the gene ends were 8 bases for V and 2 bases for J; bases not matched to a gene: 3. Germline CDR1 MNHNS, CDR2 SASEGT. This CDR3 has 13 residues. The CDR3 nucleotides are TGTGCCAGCGGACAGGGGGAAACCTACGAGCAGTACTTC. Protein product: CASGQGETYEQYF.

The chain joins TRBV27 to TRBJ2-7, with D tentatively TRBD2 (6 bases). CDR3 size: 15 residues. The V end lost 4 bases, the J end lost 2 bases, and 15 bases lay between the germline ends. In germline, CDR1 is MNHEY, CDR2 SMNVEV (reference sequence). The CDR3 sequence is CASSSVLAPTYEQYF. Here the CDR3 DNA reads TGTGCCAGCAGTTCCGTTCTAGCGCCAACCTACGAGCAGTACTTC.

This chain links TRBV27 with TRBJ2-7; possibly TRBD2 for D (6 bases). Germline V gene lookup returns CDR1 MNHEY and CDR2 SMNVEV (reference sequence). Trimming cost V 5 bases and J 5 bases, with 25 bases left between them. There are 17 residues in the CDR3. CDR3 in amino acids: CASSLSRAGFDHNEQYF. CDR3 sequence (DNA): TGTGCCAGCAGTCTTTCGAGGGCGGGGTTCGATCATAACGAGCAGTACTTC.

The chain has TRBV9 and TRBJ2-3; D not certain. This CDR3 region has 13 residues. Germline V gene data show CDR1 as SGDLS and CDR2 as YYNGEE. V lost 4 bases and J 2 bases, leaving 8 bases between the germline ends. CDR3 sequence reads: CASSSTPTDTQYF. In DNA, the CDR3 is TGTGCCAGCAGCTCCACCCCCACAGATACGCAGTATTTT. The variable domain in full, with the rest retrieved from reference TRBV9 and TRBJ2-3, is DSGVTQTPKHLITATGQRVTLRCSPRSGDLSVYWYQQSLDQGLQFLIQYYNGEERAKGNILERFSAQQFPDLHSELNLSSLELGDSALYFCASSSTPTDTQYFGPGTRLTVL.

In DNA form, the CDR3 reads TGTGCCTGGACCTCCGGGACAGGGATCCATGAGCAGTTCTTC. Its translation: CAWTSGTGIHEQFF. V usage is TRBV30 and J usage is TRBJ2-1; 9 bases align to TRBD1. V shed 4 bases, J shed 8 bases, and the junction held 9 bases outside the gene matches. This CDR3 is 14 amino acids long. Germline CDR1 is GTSNPN and CDR2 is SVGIG (reference sequence).

This clone was counted once. CDR3 loop: CASIQTGGYNTEAFF. In nucleotides, the CDR3 is TGTGCCAGCATCCAGACGGGGGGCTATAACACTGAAGCTTTCTTT. The gene calls are TRBV6-5 and TRBJ1-1, with D possibly being TRBD1 (6 bases). There are 15 residues in the CDR3. Germline loops: CDR1 MNHEY, CDR2 SVGAGI. V lost 7 bases and J lost 2, with 17 bases in between.

V and J are TRBV2 and TRBJ1-5, with D hard to call. The CDR3 is 13 amino acids. The germline V and J ends were trimmed by 5 bases and 9 bases, with 14 bases remaining between them. Germline assignment: CDR1 SNHLY and CDR2 FYNNEI. CDR3 DNA sequence: TGTGCCAGCAGTCTGGACGGGGAGGGGCCCCAGCATTTT. This translates into CASSLDGEGPQHF.

The J gene is TRBJ1-1, the V gene TRBV7-6; D ambiguous. The CDR3 runs to 15 residues. V lost 5 bases and J lost 2, with 15 bases in between. Germline V lookup: CDR1 SGHVS, CDR2 FNYEAQ. CDR3 nucleotide sequence: TGTGCCAGCAGCCCCAGTAGGGAGGGTAACACTGAAGCTTTCTTT. The encoded protein is CASSPSREGNTEAFF.

V usage is TRBV27 and J usage is TRBJ1-1; possibly TRBD1 for D (6 bases). CDR1 and CDR2 (germline): MNHEY, SMNVEV (reference sequence). Deletions cut 4 bases from V and 4 bases from J, with 10 bases between. The CDR3 totals 13 residues. The CDR3 loop reads CASSSRGGTEAFF. DNA for the CDR3: TGTGCCAGCAGTTCGAGGGGGGGCACTGAAGCTTTCTTT.

This chain links TRBV9 with TRBJ1-4; tentatively, D is TRBD1 (5 bases). Germline V gene data show CDR1 as SGDLS and CDR2 as YYNGEE. Deletions cut 3 bases from V and 5 bases from J, with 11 bases between. The CDR3 spans 14 residues. CDR3 protein: CASSAGPLNEKLFF. In nucleotides, the CDR3 is TGTGCCAGCAGCGCGGGGCCCTTGAATGAAAAACTGTTTTTT.

This chain connects TRBV2 to TRBJ2-7, with D perhaps TRBD1 (5 bases). The CDR3 covers 12 residues. Per germline, CDR1 SNHLY and CDR2 FYNNEI. With 6 bases removed from V and 3 bases from J, the gap between germline ends came to 9 bases. CDR3 sequence: CASRDDSYEQYF. The CDR3 DNA follows: TGTGCCAGCAGGGATGACAGCTACGAGCAGTACTTC.

The chain couples TRBV6-5 to TRBJ2-7, with D unclear. The ends were cut back, 3 bases at V and 5 bases at J, with 5 bases in the middle. Per the germline V gene, CDR1 is MNHEY and CDR2 is SVGAGI. This CDR3 is built from 11 residues. This CDR3 is CASSYSHEQYF. The CDR3 nucleotides read TGTGCCAGCAGTTATAGCCACGAGCAGTACTTC.

The V and J genes are TRBV19 and TRBJ2-7; 8 nucleotides agree with TRBD1. V was pared by 5 bases and J by 2 bases, with 26 bases of the junction left unmatched. Germline V gene lookup returns CDR1 LNHDA and CDR2 SQIVND (reference sequence). CDR3 length equals 21 residues. CDR3 bases: TGTGCCAGTAGTCCGCTCGGGACAGGTGTGGTGCGTCAAAAATCCCCCTACGAGCAGTACTTC. It is translated as CASSPLGTGVVRQKSPYEQYF.

V gene TRBV5-1 combines with J gene TRBJ2-3; no clear D. This CDR3 comprises 15 residues. The germline V gene encodes CDR1 SGHRS and CDR2 YFSETQ. V was clipped by 0 bases and J by 4 bases, with 12 bases between them. In DNA, the CDR3 is TGCGCCAGCAGCTTGGCTCTCCACACCTCAGATACGCAGTATTTT. It yields the protein CASSLALHTSDTQYF. The full variable domain, rest sourced from reference TRBV5-1 and TRBJ2-3, is KAGVTQTPRYLIKTRGQQVTLSCSPISGHRSVSWYQQTPGQGLQFLFEYFSETQRNKGNFPGRFSGRQFSNSRSEMNVSTLELGDSALYLCASSLALHTSDTQYFGPGTRLTVL.

The rearrangement joins TRBV13 to TRBJ1-5; D uncertain. The V end lost 7 bases, the J end lost 2 bases, and 12 bases lay between the germline ends. There are 14 residues in the CDR3. Per germline, CDR1 PRHDT and CDR2 FYEKMQ (reference sequence). The CDR3 is CASTPRFRNQPQHF. CDR3 coding DNA: TGTGCCAGCACCCCTCGATTCCGCAATCAGCCCCAGCATTTT.

This clone was detected only once. This chain links TRBV4-1 with TRBJ1-5; D remains unclear. V lost 1 base, J lost 7 bases, and 14 bases lay in between. CDR3 length: 15 residues. From germline, CDR1 is MGHRA and CDR2 YSYEKL. The CDR3 sequence is CASSQGGLTDQPQHF. Written as DNA, the CDR3 is TGCGCCAGCAGCCAAGGTGGGCTTACCGACCAGCCCCAGCATTTT.

This CDR3 reads CSGQLGDTQYF. The CDR3 DNA is TGCAGTGGCCAGCTAGGAGATACGCAGTATTTT. The rearrangement joins TRBV20-1 to TRBJ2-3, with D unresolved. Trimming cost V 7 bases and J 5 bases, with 10 bases left between them. Germline V lookup: CDR1 DFQATT, CDR2 SNEGSKA (reference sequence). The CDR3 is 11 residues long.